These T cell receptor beta chains were read from a single sample in a study of identical twins. TCRdb passed the 5' RACE reads through MiXCR, listing each CDR3 protein once. The data hold hundreds of thousands of distinct CDR3 sequences, with 5.5% to 7% observed a single time. These data were also filed under a second study, of yellow fever vaccine responses in identical twins.

Material for sequencing was memory (CD45RO+) T cells sorted from blood. These receptors were obtained from a woman aged 18-29 years in good health. Both conserved end residues are part of each CDR3. The D gene is left open where the match is weak. Not every row has a clone size; where given, it reads once, few, many or a size class.

d_call,j_call,clone_size,v_call,cdr3_nt,cdr3_aa
TRBD2,TRBJ2-2,few,TRBV28,TGTGCTGTATCCGGGACTAGCTACGGGGAGCTGTTTTTT,CAVSGTSYGELFF
.,TRBJ2-1,few,TRBV5-1,TGCGCCAGCAGCTTGGGGGGTTTAGGCTCCTACAATGAGCAGTTCTTC,CASSLGGLGSYNEQFF
.,TRBJ1-2,.,TRBV5-1,TGCGCCAGCAGCTCCTCCGGGTCACAAGGGGGCTACACCTTC,CASSSSGSQGGYTF
.,TRBJ2-7,many,TRBV3-1,TGTGCCAGCAGCGGACGGAGCTCCTACGAGCAGTACTTC,CASSGRSSYEQYF
.,TRBJ2-3,.,TRBV5-1,TGCGCCAGCAGCAACCGGGATCTAACCGGTACAGATACGCAGTATTTT,CASSNRDLTGTDTQYF
.,TRBJ1-5,.,TRBV6-6,TGTGCCAGCAGTTACTTGGGCCACAATAGCAATCAGCCCCAGCATTTT,CASSYLGHNSNQPQHF
.,TRBJ2-2,few,TRBV5-8,TGTGCCAGCAGCCTGGACGGAAGCACCGGGGAGCTGTTTTTT,CASSLDGSTGELFF
.,TRBJ2-1,few,TRBV6-1,TGTGCCAGCTCCCGGGGCGGGACAAATTACAATGAGCAGTTCTTC,CASSRGGTNYNEQFF
.,TRBJ2-1,.,TRBV9,TGTGCCAGCACAGGGTCACAGGGCCCCTACAATGAGCAGTTCTTC,CASTGSQGPYNEQFF
.,TRBJ1-1,.,TRBV10-3,TGTGCCATCAGTGAACAGGTGAACACTGAAGCTTTCTTT,CAISEQVNTEAFF
.,TRBJ1-1,few,TRBV6-1,TGTGCCAGCATCCTCGGGGGGTCGCACCCTGAAGCTTTCTTT,CASILGGSHPEAFF
TRBD1,TRBJ2-7,many,TRBV5-5,TGTGCCAGCAGCTACGGGACAGGGGACTACGAGCAGTACTTC,CASSYGTGDYEQYF
TRBD2,TRBJ2-1,.,TRBV5-5,TGTGCCAGCAGCTTGGCTATAATGCTAGCGGGAGTGGGAGTTGAGCAGTTCTTC,CASSLAIMLAGVGVEQFF
.,TRBJ1-4,many,TRBV6-4,TGTGCCAGCAGCAGGACAGATAATGAAAAACTGTTTTTT,CASSRTDNEKLFF
TRBD1,TRBJ1-4,few,TRBV7-2,TGTGCCAGCAACCCTCGACAGGGGGCGCCCGAAAAACTGTTTTTT,CASNPRQGAPEKLFF
TRBD1,TRBJ1-3,.,TRBV12-3/TRBV12-4,TGTGCCAGCAGGGAGACAGGGGGCTTTAACACCATATATTTT,CASRETGGFNTIYF
.,TRBJ2-6,.,TRBV28,TGTGCAACGACCCTAAGGGGGGGGCCCTCTGGGGCCAACGTCCTGACTTTC,CATTLRGGPSGANVLTF
.,TRBJ2-1,few,TRBV7-9,TGTGCCAGCAGCCTTCAGGGCCTTGAGCAGTTCTTC,CASSLQGLEQFF
.,TRBJ1-2,.,TRBV29-1,TGCAGCGTTGATTGGATAAGTGGCTACACCTTC,CSVDWISGYTF
.,TRBJ2-5,.,TRBV20-1,TGCAGTGCAATACAGGGTTTCCCTCAAGAGACCCAGTACTTC,CSAIQGFPQETQYF
.,TRBJ2-3,many,TRBV10-3,TGTGCCATCGGTAACGGGATGACAGATACGCAGTATTTT,CAIGNGMTDTQYF
TRBD2,TRBJ2-1,few,TRBV2,TGTGCCAGCAGTGCCAGACTAGCGGGAGTAGGCAATGAGCAGTTCTTC,CASSARLAGVGNEQFF
.,TRBJ1-1,few,TRBV20-1,TGCAGTGCTAGAGATGTTAGGATTTTGGCGGACACTGAAGCTTTCTTT,CSARDVRILADTEAFF
.,TRBJ1-1,few,TRBV11-3,TGTGCCAGCAGCTTAGGAGATCTGGGGGCTTTCTTT,CASSLGDLGAFF